Included here is one T cell receptor beta chain sequence, with context. The sample belongs to a study of control samples from healthy donors and cancer patients. The germline gives CDR1 MNHNY, CDR2 SVGAGI (reference sequence). The CDR3 totals 16 residues. V was pared by 4 bases and J by 5 bases, with 20 bases between. Sequencing used immunoSEQ multiplex PCR; TCRdb keeps in-frame clones, though not all of them. The sample has 350,000 to 450,000 clones, over 75% seen once. This chain uses TRBV6-6 with TRBJ2-5, with D unclear. This TCR derives from a man aged 35-49 years with head and neck cancer. The specimen sequenced was PBMCs. The DNA of the CDR3 is TGTGCCAGCAGTTCCCGGAAAGCTCCCTTCGCGGAGACCCAGTACTTC. Translation: CASSSRKAPFAETQYF.